This TCR beta chain was identified during a study of blood T cell repertoires in COVID-19. Looking at the study overall: COVID-19 samples, acute and convalescent, were from the United States, Italy and Spain. Sources were T cells, B-cell-depleted T cells, or PBMCs; the material itself was cDNA or gDNA.

This CDR3 has 17 amino acids. Germline CDR1 is LGHDT and CDR2 is YNNKEL (reference sequence). The junction had 14 bases not matched to a gene; V was cut back by 7 bases and J by 1 base. Original analysis: Amplification of reference gene primers was used by the study to estimate nucleated cell counts. Clones were sequenced by immunoSEQ multiplex PCR, and TCRdb holds only the in-frame ones, with some missing. V, J and clone size derive from that table, while D and trimming were established from the DNA sequence. Of fewer than 250,000 clones in the sample, around nine tenths were seen once. The sequenced sample was peripheral blood. The chain couples TRBV3-1 (or the pseudogene TRBV3-2) to TRBJ2-7, with 9 bases fitting TRBD1. The receptor was isolated from a woman aged 55-70 years who had recovered from COVID-19. The CDR3: CASTPTGGGRGSYEQYF. CDR3 nucleotides: TGTGCCAGCACCCCAACAGGGGGCGGTCGGGGATCCTACGAGCAGTACTTC.